Listed here are 13 T cell receptor beta chains from one sample, sequenced in a study of shared clonotypes between healthy human individuals. Generated by immunoSEQ multiplex PCR, the TCRdb table keeps only in-frame clones and is missing some. Counted here are some 2,100,000 clones, approximately 96% occurring once; the ten biggest clones make up about 0.13%. Sample: naive CD4+ T cells sorted from blood. Subset indicated: CD45RA+ positively selected. These receptors were collected from a man aged 18 to 30 in good health.

The chain joins TRBV18 to TRBJ2-5; perhaps TRBD2 as D (7 bases). This CDR3 has 17 residues. The V gene's germline CDR1 is KGHSH and CDR2 LQKENI. Trimming pared 0 bases from V and 5 bases from J, leaving 19 bases between. In DNA, the CDR3 is TGTGCCAGCTCACCACCGAAAGGGGGGGAGCTTGGGGAGACCCAGTACTTC. This translates into CASSPPKGGELGETQYF.

This clone is a singleton in its sample. The chain employs TRBV7-3 and TRBJ2-7; no reliable D call. This CDR3 has 15 amino acids. The germline V and J ends were trimmed by 7 bases and 5 bases, with 21 bases remaining between them. CDR1 is SGHTA and CDR2 is FQGTGA in the germline V gene. CDR3 DNA sequence: TGTGCCAGCACAATAATGGCAGGTTTGGTCCACGAGCAGTACTTC. Amino acids: CASTIMAGLVHEQYF.

The chain combines TRBV6-5 with TRBJ1-3; TRBD1 is a possible D gene (6 bases). The germline V and J ends were trimmed by 5 bases and 6 bases, with 17 bases remaining between them. The CDR3 covers 15 residues. CDR1 MNHEY and CDR2 SVGAGI come from the germline V gene. The chain's CDR3 is CASSPATPGANTIYF. The CDR3 DNA follows: TGTGCCAGCAGTCCAGCGACCCCGGGGGCAAACACCATATATTTT.

Comment on this clone: This CDR3 is also generated by other DNA sequences in the sample. The V gene is TRBV7-2, the J gene TRBJ1-2; D not resolved. The CDR3 is 13 residues long. With 5 bases removed from V and 3 bases from J, the gap between germline ends came to 10 bases. Germline CDR1 reads SGHTA; CDR2 reads FQGNSA. The chain's CDR3 is CASSPARDYGYTF. The DNA for the CDR3 is TGTGCCAGCAGCCCAGCCCGGGACTATGGCTACACCTTC.

V and J are TRBV6-5 and TRBJ2-7, with D perhaps being TRBD1 or TRBD2 (5 bases each). Germline lookup yields CDR1 MNHEY and CDR2 SVGAGI. The V end was cut by 6 bases, the J end by 2 bases, with 14 bases between. CDR3 length: 14 amino acids. CDR3 DNA: TGTGCCAGCAGCCGGGGCCTCGACGCCTACGAGCAGTACTTC. It is translated as CASSRGLDAYEQYF.

The chain couples TRBV7-2 to TRBJ2-7; D gene unclear. Germline V lookup: CDR1 SGHTA, CDR2 FQGNSA. The CDR3 consists of 15 residues. Deletions cut 0 bases from V and 4 bases from J, with 13 bases between. This CDR3 reads CASSLARTSGYEQYF. DNA for the CDR3: TGTGCCAGCAGCTTAGCGCGGACGTCCGGGTACGAGCAGTACTTC.

About this clone itself: Other DNA sequences of this sample code for an identical CDR3. The CDR3 DNA follows: TGCAGCGTTTCCGACAGGCTGAACACTGAAGCTTTCTTT. This gives the protein CSVSDRLNTEAFF. The V gene is TRBV29-1, the J gene TRBJ1-1, with D possibly being TRBD1 (6 bases). V gave up 5 bases and J gave up 0 bases, with 10 bases separating them. CDR1 and CDR2 (germline): SQVTM, ANQGSEA. The CDR3 covers 13 residues.

The rearrangement uses TRBV11-1 and TRBJ1-2; a weak D match, TRBD1 (5 bases). CDR3 length equals 13 residues. The germline V and J ends were trimmed by 5 bases and 4 bases, with 11 bases remaining between them. The V gene's germline CDR1 is SGHAT and CDR2 FQDESV (reference sequence). The CDR3 nucleotides are TGTGCCAGCAGCCTCGAGGGGCTCTATGGCTACACCTTC. This gives the protein CASSLEGLYGYTF.

V is TRBV12-5 and J is TRBJ1-1; D might be TRBD1 (5 bases). The germline gives CDR1 LGHNT, CDR2 FRNRAP. Trimming cost V 6 bases and J 1 base, with 12 bases left between them. The CDR3 length is 14 residues. The CDR3 loop is CASGRDGKNTEAFF. In nucleotides, the CDR3 is TGTGCTAGTGGGAGGGACGGGAAGAACACTGAAGCTTTCTTT.

The rearrangement uses TRBV5-4 and TRBJ2-1; 8 bases match TRBD1. CDR3 length: 17 amino acids. The junction had 8 bases not matched to a gene; V was cut back by 0 bases and J by 3 bases. From germline, CDR1 is SGHNT and CDR2 YYREEE (reference sequence). CDR3 DNA: TGTGCCAGCAGCTTGGATGCCGACAGGGGCCTCTACAATGAGCAGTTCTTC. It encodes CASSLDADRGLYNEQFF.

V gene TRBV6-5 combines with J gene TRBJ1-1; 7 bases map to TRBD1. The CDR3 has 12 amino acids. Germline CDR1 MNHEY, CDR2 SVGAGI. The junction had 4 bases not matched to a gene; V was cut back by 11 bases and J by 1 base. CDR3 coding DNA: TGTGCCTCCGGACAGGCGAACACTGAAGCTTTCTTT. It specifies CASGQANTEAFF.

The chain employs TRBV7-9 and TRBJ1-3, with D tentatively TRBD1 (5 bases). The CDR3 extends over 15 amino acids. With 5 bases removed from V and 2 bases from J, the gap between germline ends came to 13 bases. Germline V gives CDR1 SEHNR, CDR2 FQNEAQ (reference sequence). DNA for the CDR3: TGTGCCAGCAGCGTACAGGAGTTAACTGGAAACACCATATATTTT. Encoded protein: CASSVQELTGNTIYF.

Remarks on this clone: Other DNA sequences in this sample translate to the same CDR3. The J gene is TRBJ2-3, the V gene TRBV10-3; 8 bases map to TRBD1. The CDR3 sequence is 15 residues long. CDR1 is ENHRY and CDR2 is SYGVKD in the germline V gene. Trimming cost V 6 bases and J 0 bases; bases outside gene matches: 5. CDR3 bases: TGTGCCATCAGCGGGGACAGGTATAGCACAGATACGCAGTATTTT. The encoded protein is CAISGDRYSTDTQYF.